One and the same sample provided the 18 T cell receptor beta chains below, sequenced in a study of metastatic and nonmetastatic thyroid tumors (TCRdb year 2020). Library construction relied on PCR. The sample was run on an Illumina HiSeq 4000. TCRdb reworked the public reads: Q25 trimming with fastp, MiXCR clone assembly, productive beta chains retained. This sample is represented by about 10,000 clones; around 31% of them were singletons. The ten largest clones add up to approximately 22% of the sample. No patient had received any treatment before thyroid surgery. Sequenced material: tumor tissue. These receptors were collected from a female donor with papillary thyroid cancer or a benign thyroid nodule (not recorded which). Some clones in this sample may be carry-over from other donors' samples.

Note on this clone: At one boundary the junction diverges from the germline segment, which might be a read error. The CDR3 region is CAWSRDLSFMNAEAFF. The CDR3, as DNA: TGTGCCTGGTCCCGGGACCTATCCTTCATGAACGCTGAAGCTTTCTTT. The rearrangement uses TRBV30 and TRBJ1-1, with D perhaps matching TRBD1 (5 bases). Germline lookup yields CDR1 GTSNPN and CDR2 SVGIG (reference sequence). This CDR3 is built from 16 residues.

V usage is TRBV20-1 and J usage is TRBJ2-7, with 7 bases aligning to TRBD2. Germline CDR1 is DFQATT and CDR2 is SNEGSKA (reference sequence). This CDR3 is 14 amino acids long. J lost 1 base, V lost 6 bases, and 9 bases had no gene match. The CDR3 DNA reads as TGCAGTGCGAACAGACTAGCTGCTTCCTACGAGCAGTACTTC. It yields the protein CSANRLAASYEQYF.

This clone occurred a few times. The chain uses TRBV28 and TRBJ1-2; no definite D call. Germline V gene data show CDR1 as MDHEN and CDR2 as SYDVKM. The CDR3 is made up of 13 amino acids. V lost 8 bases and J 3 bases, leaving 13 bases between the germline ends. The CDR3 loop is CASLGLGYYGYTF. The DNA of the CDR3 is TGTGCCAGCCTAGGACTTGGGTACTATGGCTACACCTTC.

Many counts were recorded for this clone. Other DNA sequences of this sample code for an identical CDR3. V is TRBV4-2 and J is TRBJ2-1, with 7 bases aligning to TRBD2. V lost 0 bases to trimming and J lost 2 bases; unmatched junction nucleotides: 4. Germline values: CDR1 LGHNA, CDR2 YNFKEQ. CDR3 length equals 16 residues. The CDR3 reads CASSQDAGDPYNEQFF. The CDR3 region has the DNA TGTGCCAGCAGCCAAGATGCGGGAGACCCCTACAATGAGCAGTTCTTC.

This clone was counted only a few times. The V gene is TRBV12-3 or TRBV12-4, the J gene TRBJ2-2, with TRBD2 matching 11 bases. Unmatched junction bases numbered 3, after V lost 1 base and J lost 8 bases. There are 15 residues in the CDR3. The CDR3 DNA reads TGTGCCAGCAGTTTAGAGCTAGCGGGAGGTGGGGAGCTGTTTTTT. Its protein product is CASSLELAGGGELFF.

Sample share makes this clone medium-sized. The chain has TRBV28 and TRBJ1-1; no clear D gene. The length of the CDR3 is 15 residues. The germline V gene encodes CDR1 MDHEN and CDR2 SYDVKM. Trimming took 4 bases from V and 5 from J, leaving 17 bases between them. The CDR3 DNA follows: TGTGCCAGCAGTTCCCACCCCGGCAGATTGACTGAAGCTTTCTTT. Translating it yields CASSSHPGRLTEAFF. Based on the CDR3 plus reference TRBV28 and TRBJ1-1, the full variable domain is DVKVTQSSRYLVKRTGEKVFLECVQDMDHENMFWYRQDPGLGLRLIYFSYDVKMKEKGDIPEGYSVSREKKERFSLILESASTNQTSMYLCASSSHPGRLTEAFFGQGTRLTVV.

There are a few counts of this clone. A read error may produce the germline difference seen at one junction end. The rearrangement joins TRBV6-2 or TRBV6-3 to TRBJ2-1; D not certain. The CDR3 has 17 amino acids. Germline CDR1 MNHEY, CDR2 SVGEGT. This CDR3 reads CASSYRSEAKFMREQFF. The DNA of the CDR3 is TGCGCCAGCAGTTATCGATCTGAGGCTAAATTCATGCGTGAGCAGTTCTTC.

The gene calls are TRBV5-1 and TRBJ2-6; D is possibly TRBD2 (5 bases). The CDR3 has 17 amino acids. Deletions cut 0 bases from V and 0 bases from J, with 10 bases between. Per germline, CDR1 SGHRS and CDR2 YFSETQ. DNA for the CDR3: TGCGCCAGCAGCTTGGTGTCTGGGAGCTCTGGGGCCAACGTCCTGACTTTC. Amino acid sequence: CASSLVSGSSGANVLTF.

Within the sample, this clone is medium-sized. The chain combines TRBV15 with TRBJ2-5, with D maybe TRBD1 (5 bases). The germline V gene encodes CDR1 LNHNV and CDR2 YYDKDF (reference sequence). V was cut by 3 bases and J by 4 bases, with 12 bases left in between. CDR3 length: 14 residues. The CDR3 sequence: CATSRARVGETQYF. The CDR3 DNA sequence: TGTGCCACCAGCAGGGCCAGGGTAGGAGAGACCCAGTACTTC.

This clone is labeled as medium-sized. The genes are TRBV4-2 and TRBJ1-6, with D possibly TRBD1 on 6 matching bases. Germline V gives CDR1 LGHNA, CDR2 YNFKEQ. The CDR3 contains 14 residues. Trimming took off 0 bases at V and 8 bases at J, with 8 bases between the two ends. The DNA of the CDR3 is TGTGCCAGCAGCCAAGATAGGGGGGATTCACCCCTCCACTTT. Its protein product is CASSQDRGDSPLHF.

This chain links TRBV11-2 with TRBJ2-7; 9 nucleotides align to TRBD1. Germline values: CDR1 SGHAT, CDR2 FQNNGV. The CDR3 is 13 residues long. Germline trimming cut 10 bases from V and 2 bases from J; bases unmatched to any gene: 6. The CDR3, as DNA: TGTGCCACCTCCCGGGACAGGGCCTACGAGCAGTACTTC. Translated: CATSRDRAYEQYF.

This rearrangement joins TRBV14 to TRBJ2-3, with a tentative D call TRBD2 (6 bases). Germline V gene lookup returns CDR1 SGHDN and CDR2 FVKESK. The CDR3 is made up of 13 amino acids. V dropped 7 bases and J dropped 7 bases, with 15 bases sitting between them. The DNA of the CDR3 is TGTGCCAGCATGACTAGTGAGAGCTATACGCAGTATTTT. This encodes CASMTSESYTQYF.

This clone came up a few times. Possible read error: a much larger clone is one base away. The V call is TRBV5-6, the J call TRBJ2-3; TRBD1 aligns across 7 bases. The germline V gene encodes CDR1 SGHDT and CDR2 YYEEEE. This CDR3 spans 15 amino acids. CDR3 residues: CASSLWDRRTYTQYF. For the CDR3, the DNA is TGTGCCAGCAGCTTGTGGGACAGACGCACATATACGCAGTATTTT.

This clone was detected ten times or more. This chain connects TRBV7-1 to TRBJ2-1; D may be TRBD2 (6 bases). TRBV7-1 is an ORF; its function is uncertain. This CDR3 comprises 19 residues. With 3 bases removed from V and 0 bases from J, the gap between germline ends came to 21 bases. CDR3 DNA: TGTGCCAGCAGCTCGAGCCGGGACTTCGTGCGAAGCTCCTACAATGAGCAGTTCTTC. This sequence encodes CASSSSRDFVRSSYNEQFF.

The rearrangement joins TRBV6-2 or TRBV6-3 to TRBJ1-1, with D unresolved. Germline CDR1 MNHEY, CDR2 SVGEGT. The V end lost 2 bases, the J end lost 4 bases, and 11 bases lay between the germline ends. The CDR3 is 14 residues long. The CDR3 reads CASSYDVMATEAFF. The CDR3 DNA reads TGTGCCAGCAGTTACGACGTTATGGCCACTGAAGCTTTCTTT.

This chain uses TRBV24-1 with TRBJ2-1; D is unclear. CDR1 is KGHDR, CDR2 SFDVKD, per germline. The ends were cut back, 5 bases at V and 2 bases at J, with 6 bases in the middle. This CDR3 spans 13 amino acids. The CDR3 nucleotides read TGTGCCACCAGTGGTGAAGCCTACAATGAGCAGTTCTTC. The encoded protein is CATSGEAYNEQFF.

J is TRBJ2-7 and V is TRBV11-3; tentatively, D is TRBD1 (6 bases). Germline-derived CDR1 and CDR2 are SGHNT and YENEEA. V was trimmed by 6 bases and J by 3 bases, leaving 9 bases between them. The CDR3 covers 12 residues. The CDR3 DNA reads TGTGCCAGCAGTCGGACAGACTACGAGCAGTACTTC. Its protein product is CASSRTDYEQYF.

By its share, this clone is medium-sized. V usage is TRBV6-1 and J usage is TRBJ2-7; 10 nucleotides align to TRBD1. V gave up 5 bases and J gave up 5 bases; unmatched junction bases: 9. This CDR3 contains 15 residues. CDR1 is MNHNS, CDR2 SASEGT, per germline. As DNA, the CDR3 is TGTGCCAGCAGTCGACTACCGGGACAGGGGAACGAGCAGTACTTC. Its translation is CASSRLPGQGNEQYF.